The sequence of this T cell receptor beta chain was determined in a study of cytomegalovirus exposure and HLA in healthy donors. Study-wide findings and caveats: There was a cluster of highly shared sequence variants that was likely a sequencing artifact.

CDR3 length equals 13 residues. V was clipped by 4 bases and J by 4 bases; unmatched bases: 0. Per the germline V gene, CDR1 is SGHVS and CDR2 is FQNEAQ. Both 60 Vbeta primers and 13 Jbeta primers went into the PCR. Data came from immunoSEQ multiplex PCR; TCRdb stores just in-frame clones and leaves some out. The sample includes over 150,000 clones, more than 65% seen only once; the top ten take less than 3.5%. Remarks on this clone: Its cognate antigen is unknown.

The receptor was derived from a woman in her thirties or forties in good health and CMV-seropositive. This chain links TRBV7-8 with TRBJ2-5; TRBD1 matches 10 bases. What was sequenced was PBMCs. CDR3: CASSWDRGETQYF. CDR3 DNA sequence: TGTGCCAGCAGCTGGGACAGGGGAGAGACCCAGTACTTC.